The clone carrying this T cell receptor (beta chain) was observed once. These data originate in a study of T cells in Graves' hyperthyroidism and ophthalmopathy. The TCR beta CDR3 regions underwent amplification using RNA transcripts as the source. The HTBI primer set drove a first-round RT-PCR of the TCR CDR3. TCRdb fed the multiplex PCR reads into MiXCR, producing one record per CDR3 protein. The data contain around 760,000 distinct CDR3 sequences, about 35% of them seen just once; the ten biggest clones take up approximately 31%. The CDR3 runs to 15 residues. CDR1 is SGHTA and CDR2 is FQGTGA in the germline V gene. V lost 2 bases and J 11 bases, leaving 19 bases between the germline ends.

J is TRBJ1-5 and V is TRBV7-3, with unresolved D. The sequencing input was blood. The origin of this receptor is a woman aged 40-49 years with Graves' hyperthyroidism. The CDR3 loop is CASSLSVSGIETQHF. CDR3 sequence (DNA): TGTGCCAGCAGCTTATCTGTAAGCGGGATTGAGACCCAGCATTTT.